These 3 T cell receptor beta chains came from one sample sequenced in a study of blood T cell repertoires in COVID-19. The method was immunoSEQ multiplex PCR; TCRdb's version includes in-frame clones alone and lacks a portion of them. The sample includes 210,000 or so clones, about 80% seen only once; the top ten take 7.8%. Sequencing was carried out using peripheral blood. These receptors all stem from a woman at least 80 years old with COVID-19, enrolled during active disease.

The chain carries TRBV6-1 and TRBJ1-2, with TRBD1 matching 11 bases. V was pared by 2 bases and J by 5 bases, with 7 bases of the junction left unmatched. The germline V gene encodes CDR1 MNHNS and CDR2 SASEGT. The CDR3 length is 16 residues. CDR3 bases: TGTGCCAGCAGTGAACGGGTTGGGGACAGGGGGTATGGCTACACCTTC. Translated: CASSERVGDRGYGYTF.

CDR3 sequence (DNA): TGTGCCAGCAGAGGACTCGTGGGTGCGGACACTGAAGCTTTCTTT. Protein product: CASRGLVGADTEAFF. This chain links TRBV6-5 with TRBJ1-1; D is uncertain. The CDR3 is 15 residues long. Germline CDR1 and CDR2: MNHEY and SVGAGI. With 6 bases removed from V and 3 bases from J, the gap between germline ends came to 17 bases.

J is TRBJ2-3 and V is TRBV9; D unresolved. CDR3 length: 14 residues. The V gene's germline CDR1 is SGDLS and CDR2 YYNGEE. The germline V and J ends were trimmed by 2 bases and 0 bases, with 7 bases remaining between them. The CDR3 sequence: CASSVSQSTDTQYF. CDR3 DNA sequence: TGTGCCAGCAGCGTCTCCCAGAGCACAGATACGCAGTATTTT.